This TCR beta chain was observed in a study of chemoradiotherapy in HPV16-positive cancers. Sequencing was performed with immunoSEQ multiplex PCR; in TCRdb, only in-frame clones are kept and a portion is missing. The data hold about 7,200 clones, with around 74% observed a single time. The CDR3 is 15 residues long. V was shortened by 2 bases and J by 2 bases, with 13 bases between the two germline ends. Looked up from germline, CDR1 is LNHDA and CDR2 is SQIVND (reference sequence). This chain links TRBV19 with TRBJ2-7; possibly TRBD1 for D (5 bases). The sample was taken from a patient who underwent chemoradiotherapy. This receptor was taken from a human donor with HPV-associated anogenital cancer. Written as DNA, the CDR3 is TGTGCCAGTAGTATACAAAAGGGGCCGACCTACGAGCAGTACTTC. It yields the protein CASSIQKGPTYEQYF.